The T cell receptor (beta chain) described here comes from a study of blood T cells in healthy people across ages. The use of a sample-barcoded 5' primer and a J-beta primer mix characterized a second PCR of roughly 6 to 11 cycles. TCRdb reprocessed the 5' RACE reads with MiXCR, giving one entry per CDR3 protein. The sample has around 2 million distinct CDR3 sequences; around 42% are singletons. CDR3 length: 16 residues. The trim removed 1 base at V and 4 bases at J, leaving 6 bases unmatched. CDR1 LNHNV and CDR2 YYDKDF come from the germline V gene (reference sequence). V gene TRBV15 combines with J gene TRBJ1-3; TRBD1 aligns across 8 bases. The clonotype was recovered from a human donor in good health. Sequenced input: blood. For the CDR3, the DNA is TGTGCCACCAGCAGAGTCCAGGGGGCGGAAGGAAACACCATATATTTT. Its translation: CATSRVQGAEGNTIYF.